The rows below give T cell receptor beta chains drawn from one sample of a study of T cell changes during pregnancy in multiple sclerosis. Sequencing used immunoSEQ multiplex PCR; TCRdb keeps in-frame clones, though not all of them. This sample has 45,000 to 60,000 clones, with roughly 90% found just once. The input for sequencing was CD8+ T cells from peripheral blood mononuclear cells, taken before pregnancy. The receptors shown here come from a female donor with multiple sclerosis, enrolled in a pregnancy study. Each CDR3 is given with its conserved first and last residue. The order of the fields is clone size, J gene, V gene, D gene, CDR3 protein, CDR3 DNA. A D gene is named only where the DNA matches it firmly. Expanded clones are given a class, and other clones once, few, many or no size at all.

>.|TRBJ2-1|TRBV4-3|TRBD2
CASSQDHWAGGGRYNEQFF
TGCGCCAGCAGCCAAGATCATTGGGCGGGGGGGGGAAGGTACAATGAGCAGTTCTTC
>once|TRBJ2-1|TRBV6-6|TRBD1
CASSQGDLYNEQFF
TGTGCCAGCTCCCAGGGGGACCTATACAATGAGCAGTTCTTC
>.|TRBJ1-1|TRBV16|.
CASSQLSGNTEAFF
TGTGCCAGCAGCCAATTGTCGGGGAACACTGAAGCTTTCTTT
>.|TRBJ2-5|TRBV19|TRBD2
CASSIKSLAGGQETQYF
TGTGCCAGTAGTATTAAGTCCCTAGCGGGGGGGCAAGAGACCCAGTACTTC
>.|TRBJ1-2|TRBV5-6|.
CASSAGRELTYGYTF
TGTGCCAGCAGCGCGGGGAGGGAGTTGACCTATGGCTACACCTTC
>once|TRBJ2-2|TRBV6-1|.
CASRQHLGTGELFF
TGTGCCAGCAGACAGCACCTGGGCACCGGGGAGCTGTTTTTT
>.|TRBJ2-3|TRBV2|TRBD2
CASSIDTRAGGSTDTQYF
TGTGCCAGCAGTATAGACACCCGGGCGGGAGGGAGCACAGATACGCAGTATTTT
>.|TRBJ2-4|TRBV11-1|.
CASSLEGFGAKNIQYF
TGTGCCAGCAGCTTAGAGGGGTTCGGAGCCAAAAACATTCAGTACTTC
>once|TRBJ2-7|TRBV5-5|.
CASSSRLSEYGGYEQYF
TGTGCCAGCAGCTCCCGATTGTCTGAGTACGGGGGCTACGAGCAGTACTTC
>.|TRBJ2-1|TRBV4-1|.
CASSPLPWTDNYEQFF
TGCGCCAGCAGCCCGTTACCCTGGACAGACAACTATGAGCAGTTCTTC
>.|TRBJ1-5|TRBV19|.
CASKRDSPNQPQHF
TGTGCCAGTAAGCGCGACAGCCCCAATCAGCCCCAGCATTTT
>.|TRBJ2-1|TRBV7-2|.
CASSLERGPNEQFF
TGTGCCAGCAGCTTAGAGCGAGGGCCCAATGAGCAGTTCTTC
>.|TRBJ2-2|TRBV5-4|TRBD1
CASSPGTGPSTGELFF
TGTGCCAGCAGCCCAGGGACAGGGCCGAGCACCGGGGAGCTGTTTTTT
>.|TRBJ1-2|TRBV5-6|.
CASSFAIGAVYDGYTF
TGTGCCAGCAGCTTTGCCATTGGGGCGGTCTATGATGGCTACACCTTC
>once|TRBJ1-1|TRBV5-1|.
CASSLYPSGEAFF
TGCGCCAGCAGCCTGTACCCCTCGGGTGAAGCTTTCTTT
>.|TRBJ1-2|TRBV9|.
CASSARPHGYTF
TGTGCCAGCAGCGCTAGGCCCCATGGCTACACCTTC
>.|TRBJ2-1|TRBV7-3|.
CASSTPGEADNEQFF
TGTGCCAGCAGCACCCCCGGAGAGGCCGACAATGAGCAGTTCTTC
>.|TRBJ2-2|TRBV4-1|TRBD1
CASSQHRGLNTGELFF
TGCGCCAGCAGCCAGCACAGGGGGCTTAACACCGGGGAGCTGTTTTTT
>.|TRBJ2-7|TRBV7-9|.
CASSSYYEQYF
TGTGCCAGCAGCTCCTACTACGAGCAGTACTTC
>.|TRBJ2-7|TRBV5-4|TRBD1
CASSFEGGDYEQYF
TGTGCCAGCAGCTTCGAAGGGGGCGACTACGAGCAGTACTTC
>.|TRBJ1-4|TRBV19|TRBD1
CASSTKPGTGGEKLFF
TGTGCCAGTAGTACGAAACCCGGGACAGGGGGCGAAAAACTGTTTTTT
>.|TRBJ2-1|TRBV9|TRBD2
CASSVSGDSNEQFF
TGTGCCAGCAGCGTCAGCGGGGATAGCAATGAGCAGTTCTTC
>.|TRBJ2-1|TRBV7-3|TRBD2
CASSGGGAAYNEQFF
TGTGCCAGCAGCGGCGGGGGGGCCGCCTACAATGAGCAGTTCTTC
>.|TRBJ2-7|TRBV4-1|TRBD1
CASSQTGTGGVEQYF
TGCGCCAGCAGCCAAACCGGGACAGGGGGCGTCGAGCAGTACTTC
>.|TRBJ1-3|TRBV5-6|.
CASSPPGGGSLLGNTIYF
TGTGCCAGCAGCCCCCCGGGGGGGGGATCACTTCTTGGAAACACCATATATTTT
>.|TRBJ2-1|TRBV27|.
CASSTHLANEQFF
TGTGCCAGCAGCACGCATCTAGCGAATGAGCAGTTCTTC
>.|TRBJ2-3|TRBV6-5|TRBD2
CASRPGGNADTQYF
TGTGCCAGCAGGCCGGGGGGAAACGCAGATACGCAGTATTTT
>.|TRBJ2-3|TRBV6-4|TRBD2
CASRATSGGADTQYF
TGTGCCAGCAGGGCCACTAGCGGGGGGGCAGATACGCAGTATTTT
>.|TRBJ2-7|TRBV19|TRBD1
CASSSTGTYEQYF
TGTGCCAGTAGCTCGACAGGGACCTACGAGCAGTACTTC
>.|TRBJ1-1|TRBV14|TRBD1
CASSKTTGDNTEAFF
TGTGCCAGCAGCAAAACGACAGGGGACAACACTGAAGCTTTCTTT
>.|TRBJ1-5|TRBV19|.
CASSRGIGDQPQHF
TGTGCCAGTAGTAGAGGAATTGGAGATCAGCCCCAGCATTTT
>once|TRBJ1-2|TRBV7-8|TRBD1
CASSVGTDLSYGYTF
TGTGCCAGCAGCGTGGGGACAGACCTTAGTTATGGCTACACCTTC
>.|TRBJ2-7|TRBV29-1|TRBD1
CSVESRQGYEQYF
TGCAGCGTTGAATCCCGACAGGGCTACGAGCAGTACTTC
>.|TRBJ2-3|TRBV7-9|.
CAAVREGTDTQYF
TGTGCCGCGGTCCGGGAAGGCACAGATACGCAGTATTTT
>.|TRBJ2-7|TRBV6-1|TRBD2
CASSESTSGGYEQYF
TGTGCCAGCAGTGAATCTACTAGCGGGGGCTACGAGCAGTACTTC
>.|TRBJ1-1|TRBV27|.
CATIGGGGANTEAFF
TGTGCCACCATAGGTGGGGGAGGTGCGAACACTGAAGCTTTCTTT
>.|TRBJ1-1|TRBV7-9|.
CASWGVGTEAFF
TGTGCCAGCTGGGGGGTTGGGACTGAAGCTTTCTTT
>.|TRBJ2-1|TRBV13|TRBD1
CASSSRTGKDAGNEQFF
TGTGCCAGCAGCTCCCGGACAGGGAAGGATGCGGGGAATGAGCAGTTCTTC
>.|TRBJ1-6|TRBV6-5|.
CASSYSGQSPLHF
TGTGCCAGCAGTTACTCGGGCCAGTCACCCCTCCACTTT
>once|TRBJ1-2|TRBV7-3|.
CASSPGNWDTINYGYTF
TGTGCCAGCAGCCCTGGGAACTGGGACACCATAAACTATGGCTACACCTTC